The rows below give T cell receptor beta chains drawn from one sample of a study of blood T cell repertoires in COVID-19. Produced via immunoSEQ multiplex PCR; TCRdb's table is partial and in-frame only. The data contain 290,000 or so clones, 80% to 95% of them singletons. What was sequenced was PBMCs or T cells enriched from blood (not recorded which). The receptors shown here come from a woman aged 30 to 39 who had recovered from COVID-19. Each CDR3 is given with its conserved first and last residue. Each record gives: J gene, V gene, CDR3 protein.

>TRBJ2-2|TRBV6-5
CASKSGTRSTGELFF
>TRBJ2-7|TRBV7-3
CASSLAGGTEQYF
>TRBJ2-5|TRBV9
CASSVGPGLGETQYF
>TRBJ1-2|TRBV27
CASSLSIQGHYGYTF
>TRBJ1-6|TRBV4-3
CASSQSRQGNNSPLHF
>TRBJ1-5|TRBV6-5
CASSSTGGGPQHF
>TRBJ1-3|TRBV6-5
CASTDDSHSGNTIYF
>TRBJ1-2|TRBV5-4
CASSLQGQGAGYTF
>TRBJ2-5|TRBV29-1
CSGLKTGVETQYF
>TRBJ2-1|TRBV4-3
CASSPIAGAAYNEQFF
>TRBJ2-5|TRBV6-5
CASISAQGAGKTQYF
>TRBJ2-1|TRBV24-1
CATSGETSITEQFF
>TRBJ1-4|TRBV6-2/TRBV6-3
CASSYQGAGEKLFF
>TRBJ2-7|TRBV28
CASRALSGSSYEQYF
>TRBJ2-1|TRBV15
CATSRDLGLYEQFF
>TRBJ2-2|TRBV6-1
CASSEAWDRGIPGELFF
>TRBJ1-2|TRBV14
CASSHYGTLYGYTF
>TRBJ2-1|TRBV19
CASSGDSIFYNEQFF
>TRBJ1-2|TRBV27
CASSLVPTPGTFPSGYTF
>TRBJ2-7|TRBV7-9
CASSLLKGQGTEQYF
>TRBJ2-5|TRBV27
CASSLTGTAQETQYF
>TRBJ1-5|TRBV19
CASSMVQGYSNQPQHF
>TRBJ1-1|TRBV5-6
CASSRVRANMNTEAFF
>TRBJ2-1|TRBV27
CASSRAPDNEQFF
>TRBJ2-7|TRBV6-2/TRBV6-3
CASSYGTSGYEQYF
>TRBJ2-7|TRBV5-6
CASSFTGTGAEQYF
>TRBJ1-6|TRBV27
CASSLMSGQADPYNSPLHF
>TRBJ1-1|TRBV29-1
CSGAMTGGARTEAFF
>TRBJ2-1|TRBV28
CASSNEGGKIWEQFF
>TRBJ1-3|TRBV28
CASSRPGNTIYF
>TRBJ1-3|TRBV3-1/TRBV3-2
CASSQVLSGNTIYF
>TRBJ1-4|TRBV19
CASSMGSLWEREKLFF
>TRBJ1-1|TRBV7-9
CASSLAKNEAFF
>TRBJ2-7|TRBV7-6
CASSFPGDRGSYEQYF
>TRBJ1-5|TRBV28
CASTEINQPQHF
>TRBJ1-2|TRBV11-2
CASSLDREKYGYTF
>TRBJ1-2|TRBV5-6
CASTSRDYLYRYGYTF
>TRBJ2-2|TRBV19
CASSIVGDRRGPTGELFF
>TRBJ1-2|TRBV9
CASSSGQSYGYTF
>TRBJ1-3|TRBV28
CASSLSAGGMGNTIYF
>TRBJ2-5|TRBV18
CASSPLLGPDANQETQYF
>TRBJ2-2|TRBV5-6
CASSLLTGELFF
>TRBJ1-1|TRBV30
CAWSPTTPKWNTEAFF
>TRBJ2-1|TRBV5-1
CASNIAGGGFGNEQFF
>TRBJ1-4|TRBV6-2/TRBV6-3
CASSETGRGPTNEKLFF
>TRBJ1-4|TRBV15
CATSRENDRGLGEKLFF
>TRBJ1-5|TRBV28
CASSSGQGGSNQPQHF
>TRBJ1-5|TRBV19
CASSRYRDQPQHF
>TRBJ1-2|TRBV10-1
CASSSSQGPSIAF
>TRBJ2-7|TRBV5-1
CASSWGLAGESSYEQYF
>TRBJ1-5|TRBV5-6
CASSLRGRSNRPQHF
>TRBJ1-2|TRBV20-1
CSATIGYGYTF
>TRBJ2-2|TRBV27
CASSLTANTGELFF
>TRBJ2-1|TRBV7-9
CASRPGSGDEQFF
>TRBJ2-1|TRBV30
CAWSEGLAGAIYNEQFF
>TRBJ2-7|TRBV10-1
CASSEAGLAGAAAYEQYF
>TRBJ2-3|TRBV7-3
CASSSWGQPSDTQYF